This TCR beta chain emerged from a study of cytomegalovirus exposure and HLA in healthy donors. This PCR relied on a set of 60 Vbeta primers and 13 Jbeta primers. In the original processing: Unique TCR beta chains numbered around 80 million in a later analysis, with roughly 11 million shared. Only in-frame clones appear in the TCRdb table, and some are missing; sequencing was by immunoSEQ multiplex PCR. Clone size and V and J calls were adopted from that table, with D and trimming inferred from the DNA. There are 150,000 to 200,000 clones in the sample; less than 90% occur only once, and 1.6% lies in the top ten. Study outcomes and limitations: Relative to the approximately 680-donor mean, N-insertions were reportedly fewer in an Asian-associated ancestry cluster in a later analysis. A later analysis associated some 16,000 TCR beta sequences with HLA alleles at a 0.05 false discovery rate. Cytomegalovirus association was listed for about 180 TCR beta chains.

Turning to this clone: Antigen unknown.

Germline V lookup: CDR1 SGHTA, CDR2 FQGTGA. The V end lost 5 bases, the J end lost 5 bases, and 22 bases lay between the germline ends. The CDR3 loop spans 17 amino acids. Sequencing was carried out using PBMCs. This chain uses TRBV7-3 with TRBJ2-1, with a possible D match to TRBD1 (6 bases). The sequence derives from a man between 50 and 59 years old in good health and CMV-seronegative. The CDR3 sequence: CASSQRPQGGVNNEQFF. The CDR3 DNA sequence: TGTGCCAGCAGCCAGCGTCCACAGGGTGGGGTGAACAATGAGCAGTTCTTC.